Included here is one T cell receptor (beta chain) sequence, with context. Its specificity is unknown. Assay used: immunoSEQ multiplex PCR; TCRdb lists only in-frame clones, some missing. The sample has roughly 19,000 clones, approximately 95% seen once. Germline assignment: CDR1 GTSNPN and CDR2 SVGIG (reference sequence). This CDR3 is 11 amino acids long. V shed 1 base and J shed 6 bases, with 7 bases lying between them. This sample stems from a study of graft-versus-host responses after intestinal transplantation. Study observations and caveats: Recipient bone marrow held GvH clones, some seen earlier in ileum or blood. GvH clone levels peaked in circulation, and this peak was associated with early post-transplant HvG declines.

The starting material was PBMCs, obtained 23 days after intestinal transplant. The gene calls are TRBV30 and TRBJ2-7, with D tentatively TRBD2 (5 bases). The clonotype originates from a human patient who received an intestinal transplant, so some T cells may come from the graft donor. This CDR3 is CAWSAGSEQYF. As DNA, the CDR3 is TGTGCCTGGAGTGCGGGGAGCGAGCAGTACTTC.